The entry that follows covers one T cell receptor (beta chain) sequence. Its specificity is unknown. Per the germline V gene, CDR1 is MNHEY and CDR2 is SMNVEV (reference sequence). With 5 bases clipped from V and 4 bases from J, the junction kept 2 bases outside the gene matches. The CDR3 totals 13 residues. Sequencing was performed with immunoSEQ multiplex PCR; in TCRdb, only in-frame clones are kept and a portion is missing. The sample lists about 2.1 million clones, roughly 91% occurring once. This sample is part of a study of shared clonotypes between healthy human individuals. Overall study context: Each donor's CD4 naive and CD4 memory cells filled three plates apiece, CD8 naive two, and CD8 memory one. The study, taken as a whole, reports: Lower generation probabilities were found for non-shared clonotypes than for those shared by all four donors. For naive CD4 cells, approximately 4.7% of clonotypes were shared across a handful of donors. The authors sampled blood alone, and tissue repertoires likely differ.

The naive CD8 population came from CD45RO-negative cells selected for CCR7, without terminally differentiated effector memory CD45RA+ cells. V and J are TRBV27 and TRBJ2-3; 8 bases fit TRBD2. The source of this sequence is a man in his late teens or twenties in good health. Some clones in this sample may be carry-over from other donors' samples. Source material: naive CD8+ T cells from PBMCs. CDR3 in amino acids: CASSLLAADTQYF. DNA of the CDR3: TGTGCCAGCAGTCTACTAGCGGCAGATACGCAGTATTTT.